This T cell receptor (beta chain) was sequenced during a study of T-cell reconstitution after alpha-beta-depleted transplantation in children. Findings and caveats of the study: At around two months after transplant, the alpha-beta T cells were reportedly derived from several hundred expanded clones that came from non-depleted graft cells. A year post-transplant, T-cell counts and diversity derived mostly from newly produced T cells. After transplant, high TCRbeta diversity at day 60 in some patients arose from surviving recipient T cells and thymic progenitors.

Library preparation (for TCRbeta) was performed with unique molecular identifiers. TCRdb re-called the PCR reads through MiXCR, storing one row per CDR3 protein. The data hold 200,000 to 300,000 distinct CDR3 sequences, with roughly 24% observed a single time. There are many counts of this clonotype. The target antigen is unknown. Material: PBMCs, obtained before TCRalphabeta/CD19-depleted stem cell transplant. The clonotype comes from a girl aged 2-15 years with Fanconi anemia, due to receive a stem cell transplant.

The DNA for the CDR3 is TGTGCCAGCAGCCAAGATGGGACAGGGTGGTACGAGCAGTACTTC. Its translation is CASSQDGTGWYEQYF. The chain recombines TRBV4-2 with TRBJ2-7; 9 bases are shared with TRBD1. This CDR3 spans 15 amino acids. The J segment lost 4 bases and the V segment lost 0 bases, leaving 4 bases of the junction unmatched. Germline-derived CDR1 and CDR2 are LGHNA and YNFKEQ.